These T cell receptor beta chains were read from a single sample in a study of control samples from healthy donors and cancer patients. TCRdb's table, derived via immunoSEQ multiplex PCR, lists solely in-frame clones and lacks some. In the table there are 200,000 or so clones, about 94% of which are singletons. Sequences were obtained from blood. These receptors were obtained from a man aged 50 to 60 in good health. Each CDR3 is given with its conserved first and last residue. D genes are given only for firm matches. Some rows mark clone size as missing; the rest say once, few, many or name a class of expanded clone.

v_call	j_call	clone_size	d_call	cdr3_nt	cdr3_aa
TRBV19	TRBJ1-1	.	.	TGTGCCAGTAGTAGAGGCGGAAACATGAACACTGAAGCTTTCTTT	CASSRGGNMNTEAFF
TRBV6-2/TRBV6-3	TRBJ1-1	.	TRBD1	TGTGCCAGCAGTTACTCGAGGGGGCACACAAGTAGTGAGACTGAAGCTTTCTTT	CASSYSRGHTSSETEAFF
TRBV19	TRBJ1-5	once	.	TGTGCCAGTAGTATCGAAGGAGGGGTGGGCAATCAGCCCCAGCATTTT	CASSIEGGVGNQPQHF
TRBV6-1	TRBJ1-3	.	.	TGTGCCAGCAGTGAGGACAGATCCTCTGGAAACACCATATATTTT	CASSEDRSSGNTIYF
TRBV6-2/TRBV6-3	TRBJ1-2	few	.	TGTGCCAGCAGTGACCCGGGACGGCCCAGAGGGGATGGCTACACCTTC	CASSDPGRPRGDGYTF
TRBV11-2	TRBJ1-6	.	.	TGTGCCAGCAGCTTAGATCAGGGAATGGGGAATTCACCCCTCCACTTT	CASSLDQGMGNSPLHF
TRBV4-1	TRBJ1-2	.	.	TGCGCCAGCAGCAACGGGGATACTTTGGACAGCTATGGCTACACCTTC	CASSNGDTLDSYGYTF
TRBV3-1/TRBV3-2	TRBJ1-5	.	.	TGTGCCAGCAGCCCGGACCTGGGGGGCAATCAGCCCCAGCATTTT	CASSPDLGGNQPQHF
TRBV6-5	TRBJ1-2	.	.	TGTGCCAGCGAATCAAATTTCGGGGTCCACTATGGCTACACCTTC	CASESNFGVHYGYTF
TRBV5-6	TRBJ2-5	.	TRBD1	TGTGCCAGCAGCGGGTTCGGGACAGAAATCGGGACCCAGTACTTC	CASSGFGTEIGTQYF
TRBV3-1/TRBV3-2	TRBJ1-1	.	.	TGTGCCAGCAGCCCCCGGGGGGCATTCAAAGCTTTCTTT	CASSPRGAFKAFF
TRBV28	TRBJ1-5	.	.	TGTGCCAGCACTGCGGGGGGAAGCAATCAGCCCCAGCATTTT	CASTAGGSNQPQHF
TRBV5-8	TRBJ2-7	.	TRBD1	TGTGCCAGCAGCCCTCCTGTGACAGGGGGCTTGAACGAGCAGTACTTC	CASSPPVTGGLNEQYF
TRBV4-2	TRBJ1-5	.	TRBD1	TGTGCCAGCAGCCAAGAACAGGGGGCTGCTCAGCCCCAGCATTTT	CASSQEQGAAQPQHF
TRBV2	TRBJ1-5	.	.	TGTGCCAGCAGGGTAGAAAGGTTTGGTAGCAATCAGCCCCAGCATTTT	CASRVERFGSNQPQHF
TRBV6-5	TRBJ1-2	.	.	TGTGCCAGCAGGGAGACTGGGGGATCGGATGGCTACACCTTC	CASRETGGSDGYTF
TRBV19	TRBJ1-2	.	.	TGTGCCAGTATGGTAACCGGCGAAGGCAGTAACTATGGCTACACCTTC	CASMVTGEGSNYGYTF